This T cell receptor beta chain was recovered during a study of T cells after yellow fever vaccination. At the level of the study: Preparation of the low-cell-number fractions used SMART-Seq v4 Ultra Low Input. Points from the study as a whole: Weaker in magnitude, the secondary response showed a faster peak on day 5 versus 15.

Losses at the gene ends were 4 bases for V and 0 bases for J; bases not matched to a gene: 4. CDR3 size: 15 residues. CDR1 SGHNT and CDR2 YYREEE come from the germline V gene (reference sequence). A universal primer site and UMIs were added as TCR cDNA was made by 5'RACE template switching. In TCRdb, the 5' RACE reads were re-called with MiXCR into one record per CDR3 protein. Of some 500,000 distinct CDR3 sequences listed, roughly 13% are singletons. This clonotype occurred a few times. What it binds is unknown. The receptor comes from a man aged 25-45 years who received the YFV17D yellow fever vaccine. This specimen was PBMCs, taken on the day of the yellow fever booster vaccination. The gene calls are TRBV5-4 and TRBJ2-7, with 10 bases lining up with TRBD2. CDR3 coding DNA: TGTGCCAGCAGCAAGGCTAGCGGGAGCTCCTACGAGCAGTACTTC. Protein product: CASSKASGSSYEQYF.